This T cell receptor beta chain was recovered during a study of OX40 agonist ivuxolimab in advanced cancers. Overall study: Patients received ivuxolimab, an agonistic anti-OX40 (CD134) antibody. Partial responses were achieved by three patients, of whom one had hepatocellular carcinoma and two had cutaneous melanoma. Those treated in dose escalation had hepatocellular carcinoma, melanoma, renal cell cancer or head and neck cancer.

Findings of the study overall: The average count of expanded clones was higher among CD8+ T cells than among CD4+.

About this clone: What it binds is not known.

Repertoires were generated with immunoSEQ multiplex PCR, while TCRdb's copy carries only in-frame clones and drops some. The sample has 45,000 to 65,000 clones, 80% to 90% seen once; the top ten hold 0.6% to 0.8%. Trimming stripped 1 base from V and 0 bases from J, with 9 bases between. In germline, CDR1 is SGHTA, CDR2 FQGNSA. The CDR3 runs to 16 residues. The source of this sequence is an adult with an advanced solid tumor such as melanoma, head and neck, liver or kidney cancer. V and J are TRBV7-2 and TRBJ1-4; no reliable D call. This material consisted of CD4+ or CD8+ T cells sorted from blood, taken in a trial of the OX40 agonist ivuxolimab. CDR3 loop: CASSLGLGSTNEKLFF. The CDR3, as DNA: TGTGCCAGCAGCTTAGGGCTTGGTTCAACTAATGAAAAACTGTTTTTT.